The text below deals with one T cell receptor beta chain. Its target antigen remains unknown. There are no base qualities to consult, and no much larger clone falls within one base. The CDR3, cysteine through phenylalanine, is 15 amino acids long. The retained sequence is limited to the CDR3, 45 bases, with the frame set at the first base. For this chain, trimming is 6 bases at the V end and 6 bases at the J end, and the number of junction bases without a gene match is 8. Via the germline V gene (reference sequence), CDR1 is MNHEY and CDR2 SMNVEV. In the prospective study, participants were about 18 to 100 years old, resided in 25 or so geographic areas of the United States, and were enrolled through a virtual design. In the prospective study, cohorts were assigned on the basis of participant-reported clinical history obtained from a screening survey and a study questionnaire. Recovered participants in ImmuneRACE Cohort 3 were defined as having two consecutive negative NP/OP PCR tests, clearance from a healthcare professional, or resolution of symptoms. Mobile phlebotomists in the prospective study collected whole blood, serum and a nasopharyngeal or oropharyngeal swab from every participant. Over a 2-month period, participants in the prospective study had the option of providing additional blood draws and questionnaires. Before DNA extraction, prospective study blood samples were shipped either frozen or at room temperature.

TCRbeta CDR3 regions were amplified from genomic DNA by means of the immunoSEQ Assay, a bias-controlled multiplex PCR. The study's own analysis went as follows. The number of nucleated cells in each sample was estimated by amplification of reference gene primers within the assay. To quantify the absolute abundance of each unique TCRbeta CDR3 rearrangement, sequence reads were collapsed and filtered. For each sample, productive Simpson clonality was calculated as the square root of Simpson's diversity index over productive rearrangements. TCRdb took over this immuneACCESS table, retaining in-frame rearrangements with V and J assigned. Such tables are incomplete; in checked studies, under half of the missing clones stem from an unresolved V gene, and the remainder is unexplained. V, J and clone size are those of that table, while D and trimming were read from the DNA. For this sample the table gives some 320,000 clones, of which roughly 90% were detected only once. Around 2.5% of the sample lies in the top ten.

The data belong to a study of blood T cell repertoires in COVID-19 (dated by TCRdb to the early 2020s). Context from the whole study: The collaborator samples originated in the United States, Italy and Spain and spanned the acute and convalescent phases of COVID-19. The sample metadata nearly always contained a de-identified subject ID, COVID-19 status, age in years and sex. The material from the prospective study consisted of cDNA or gDNA derived from T cells, B-cell-depleted T cells, or PBMCs. The dataset comprised deeply sampled blood TCRbeta repertoires from subjects exposed to, actively infected with, or recovered from COVID-19. Where available, HLA class I and class II types were obtained from metadata supplied by the sample provider rather than from assay-based typing. A freely available public database, intended as a resource for researchers studying the immune response to SARS-CoV-2, is where the repertoires were released. The samples were drawn from two sources: the first 160 participants of the ongoing ImmuneRACE study, and approximately 1,300 subjects contributed by 6 global collaborators.

General study outcomes and caveats: Clinical and demographic metadata were provided uncurated, with the amount varying by source and participant.

The sample comprised PBMCs or T cells enriched from blood (not recorded which). This sequence uses TRBV27 and TRBJ1-6, with TRBD1 identical over 7 junction bases. The TCR originated in a man aged 60 to 69 who had recovered from COVID-19. The CDR3 reads CASSRGGTANSPLHF. The nucleotide sequence is given as TGTGCCAGCAGCCGAGGGGGGACAGCTAATTCACCCCTCCACTTT.